The sequence of this T cell receptor beta chain was determined in a study of read filtering for tumor transcriptome and immune sequencing. Study results and limitations: Roughly four fifths of IR-seq clonotypes had one read, totaling about 3.5% of reads; RNA-seq: roughly 76% and 46%.

Molecular barcoded adaptors covering alpha/delta and beta/gamma chains were used on roughly 400 ng RNA. TCRdb re-called the reads with MiXCR, one entry per CDR3 protein. The sample records about 38,000 distinct CDR3 sequences, 12% to 15% being singletons. Bone marrow was sampled from every patient at the time of active disease. This clonotype was counted between two and nine times. Antigen specificity is unknown. The V end lost 3 bases, the J end lost 6 bases, and 13 bases lay between the germline ends. Germline V gene data show CDR1 as DFQATT and CDR2 as SNEGSKA (reference sequence). CDR3 length: 13 residues.

Sequencing was performed on a population of CD138-negative cells sorted from bone marrow. The TCR sequence derives from a donor aged 40 or older with multiple myeloma. The chain joins TRBV20-1 to TRBJ2-3; D ambiguous. The CDR3 coding sequence is TGCAGTGCTAGTAGAACGGTCGGGGATACGCAGTATTTT. It is translated as CSASRTVGDTQYF.